The rows below give T cell receptor beta chains drawn from one sample of a study of beta chain features in type 1 diabetes. Assay used: immunoSEQ multiplex PCR; TCRdb lists only in-frame clones, some missing. The sample records nearly 350,000 clones, approximately 9.9% being singletons. The sample was central memory CD4+ T cells from blood. The receptors were gathered from a man aged 30-40 years with type 1 diabetes. The conserved cysteine and the conserved F or W are not part of the CDR3 here.

TRBJ2-2,TRBV5-4,ASSPGVGANTGELF
TRBJ2-1,TRBV7-9,ASSPFRGSYNEQF
TRBJ1-2,TRBV18,ASYAGGGYGYT
TRBJ2-7,TRBV9,ASSARTGSEQY
TRBJ1-6,TRBV6-6,ASSSSGQNLSPLH
TRBJ1-2,TRBV14,ASSLGQDRSYGYT
TRBJ2-1,TRBV27,ASKISGGYNEQF
TRBJ1-6,TRBV7-2,ASSQRDGNSPLH
TRBJ2-2,TRBV7-2,ASSSGAAVAGELF
TRBJ1-3,TRBV14,ASSQVQGASGNTIY
TRBJ2-2,TRBV9,ASTSSGDTGELF
TRBJ1-2,TRBV29-1,SVAGTEFNYGYT
TRBJ2-5,TRBV5-6,ASSLDRLAAGETQY
TRBJ2-6,TRBV19,ASSAQGPYSGANVLT
TRBJ2-3,TRBV7-2,ASSSGPQDTQY
TRBJ2-7,TRBV5-6,ASSQSPGADEQY
TRBJ1-1,TRBV6-5,ASSGRQGGTEAF
TRBJ2-4,TRBV7-2,ASSMDSKNIQY
TRBJ2-3,TRBV5-1,ASSGIGGGTDTQY
TRBJ2-1,TRBV7-2,ASSLERGLEQF
TRBJ1-1,TRBV19,ASTTGGWMNTEAF
TRBJ2-1,TRBV30,ALNRGGDEQF
TRBJ2-1,TRBV10-1,ASSGGTAGNNEQF
TRBJ1-3,TRBV28,ASSFGIENTIY
TRBJ2-1,TRBV11-2,ASRSGTSGGNEQF
TRBJ2-1,TRBV19,ASSIARGAHNEQF
TRBJ1-6,TRBV11-2,ASSLVGGDNSPLH
TRBJ2-5,TRBV30,AWSVPGRVGGETQY
TRBJ1-6,TRBV2,ASSEWQDAPLH
TRBJ1-1,TRBV5-1,ASSLEPQVPEAF
TRBJ2-7,TRBV14,ASSQGPTGFYEQY
TRBJ1-2,TRBV28,ASSRQAYGYT
TRBJ2-3,TRBV5-4,ASATSLAGALTDTQY
TRBJ2-2,TRBV9,ASSVGGTSIGELF
TRBJ2-2,TRBV5-1,ASSMGPGVNTGELF
TRBJ2-5,TRBV7-7,ASSLSRTGGETQY
TRBJ1-4,TRBV18,ASSPIGTANEVLF
TRBJ2-3,TRBV5-6,ASSLIIGLVVDTQY
TRBJ2-1,TRBV7-8,ASSLAPSGLNEQF
TRBJ2-3,TRBV2,AGAGIGTDTQY
TRBJ2-5,TRBV5-1,ASSLSLAEETQY
TRBJ2-3,TRBV7-2,ASSLAVGSGVDTQY
TRBJ2-5,TRBV11-2,ASSLERQTQETQY
TRBJ1-3,TRBV7-2,ASSLGLSGNTIY
TRBJ2-7,TRBV7-2,ASSPYISYEQY
TRBJ2-7,TRBV9,ASSPLDSSYEQY
TRBJ2-2,TRBV5-1,ASSLGRIADGELF
TRBJ2-5,TRBV11-2,ASSLAGETQY
TRBJ1-4,TRBV6-6,ASSQGHPAKELF
TRBJ2-3,TRBV19,ASTWTDTQY
TRBJ2-6,TRBV5-4,ASSSPLISGANVLT
TRBJ2-3,TRBV9,ASSFYSTDTQY
TRBJ1-5,TRBV6-1,ASSEEAHPGGQPQH
TRBJ2-3,TRBV9,ASSPRTGGKTDTQY
TRBJ2-1,TRBV5-6,ASSLVGNYNEQF
TRBJ2-7,TRBV30,AWAVRNEQY
TRBJ2-1,TRBV28,ASSLAAGRLARQEQF